These 12 T cell receptor beta chains share one sample of origin, sequenced in a study of blood T cell repertoires in COVID-19. Produced via immunoSEQ multiplex PCR; TCRdb's table is partial and in-frame only. The table includes some 240,000 clones, approximately 88% detected once. Input material: PBMCs or T cells enriched from blood (not recorded which). The receptors were sampled from a woman aged 35 to 49 who had been exposed to COVID-19.

The chain couples TRBV18 to TRBJ1-2, with D perhaps matching TRBD1 (6 bases). Trimming shortened V by 2 bases and J by 4 bases, and 11 bases separated the two germline ends. The CDR3 totals 14 residues. The germline CDR1 and CDR2 sequences are KGHSH and LQKENI. CDR3 residues: CASSPNREPYGYTF. The CDR3 nucleotides are TGTGCCAGCTCACCAAACAGGGAGCCCTATGGCTACACCTTC.

J is TRBJ1-3 and V is TRBV4-1, with TRBD1 identical over 10 bases. The V gene's germline CDR1 is MGHRA and CDR2 YSYEKL. This CDR3 region has 19 residues. Trimming took 0 bases from V and 1 from J; bases not matched to a gene: 9. CDR3 amino acids: CASSQDGTGVFGSGNTIYF. The CDR3 DNA sequence: TGCGCCAGCAGCCAAGATGGGACAGGGGTCTTTGGGTCTGGAAACACCATATATTTT.

This chain links TRBV11-2 with TRBJ1-2; D not resolved. Germline V lookup: CDR1 SGHAT, CDR2 FQNNGV. The CDR3 is made up of 15 amino acids. With 1 base removed from V and 8 bases from J, the gap between germline ends came to 17 bases. CDR3 loop: CASSLVAGPRGGYTF. The CDR3, as DNA: TGTGCCAGCAGCTTAGTAGCCGGTCCCAGAGGGGGCTACACCTTC.

This clone appeared a single time. The rearrangement links TRBV28 to TRBJ1-2; perhaps TRBD1 as D (5 bases). Trimming removed 10 bases from V and 6 bases from J, with 6 bases in between. The CDR3 has 9 amino acids. In germline, CDR1 is MDHEN, CDR2 SYDVKM. CDR3 residues: CATGDGYTF. The CDR3 DNA is TGTGCCACGGGGGATGGCTACACCTTC.

The chain uses TRBV6-2 or TRBV6-3 and TRBJ2-3; 7 nucleotides match TRBD1. The J segment lost 6 bases and the V segment lost 2 bases, leaving 11 bases of the junction unmatched. CDR3 length: 16 residues. Germline values: CDR1 MNHEY, CDR2 SVGEGT. The CDR3 region is CASSYPRTGYEDTQYF. The CDR3 DNA sequence: TGTGCCAGCAGTTACCCCCGGACAGGATACGAGGATACGCAGTATTTT.

For the CDR3, the DNA is TGTGTCAGAAGCTTACAGGGGTCGTCCCAAGAGACCCAGTACTTC. This codes for CVRSLQGSSQETQYF. This chain connects TRBV7-5 to TRBJ2-5; TRBD1 is the table's D call, not checked against the DNA. TRBV7-5 is described as a pseudogene. The CDR3 consists of 15 residues.

This chain joins TRBV4-3 and TRBJ2-4, with D perhaps matching TRBD1 (5 bases). This CDR3 is 16 amino acids long. Trimming took 0 bases from V and 7 from J, leaving 16 bases between them. The germline CDR1 and CDR2 sequences are LGHNA and YSLEER. This CDR3 is CASSQDLSGFMNIQYF. CDR3 DNA sequence: TGCGCCAGCAGCCAAGATCTGTCAGGGTTTATGAACATTCAGTACTTC.

The rearrangement links TRBV28 to TRBJ2-1, with 7 bases fitting TRBD1. The germline CDR1 and CDR2 sequences are MDHEN and SYDVKM. CDR3 length: 16 amino acids. Trimming took 7 bases from V and 3 from J; bases not matched to a gene: 12. The CDR3: CASTIGPRDSYNEQFF. The CDR3 DNA reads TGTGCCAGCACCATTGGGCCCCGGGACAGCTACAATGAGCAGTTCTTC.

The chain couples TRBV27 to TRBJ2-3, with D possibly TRBD1 on 5 matching bases. Germline V gene data show CDR1 as MNHEY and CDR2 as SMNVEV (reference sequence). Trimming removed 6 bases from V and 4 bases from J, with 17 bases in between. This CDR3 comprises 15 residues. CDR3 nucleotide sequence: TGTGCCAGCAGCTCCCCTTCCAGGGTCGCAGATACGCAGTATTTT. This gives the protein CASSSPSRVADTQYF.

The V gene is TRBV7-9, the J gene TRBJ2-1; 9 bases are shared with TRBD2. Germline-derived CDR1 and CDR2 are SEHNR and FQNEAQ (reference sequence). The V gene end was trimmed by 8 bases and the J gene end by 7 bases; junction bases not matched to a gene: 15. CDR3 length: 16 residues. The CDR3 DNA reads as TGTGCCAGCGGCCAGGCTAGCGGGGACCCCTGGAATGAGCAGTTCTTC. Amino acids: CASGQASGDPWNEQFF.

The genes are TRBV18 and TRBJ2-5; 7 bases map to TRBD2. Looked up from germline, CDR1 is KGHSH and CDR2 is LQKENI. V shed 4 bases, J shed 2 bases, and the junction held 4 bases outside the gene matches. CDR3 length: 14 residues. The CDR3 protein is CASSRGAGQETQYF. The CDR3 DNA sequence: TGTGCCAGCTCACGGGGAGCGGGGCAAGAGACCCAGTACTTC.

The chain joins TRBV5-1 to TRBJ1-4; a weak D match, TRBD1 (6 bases). Per the germline V gene, CDR1 is SGHRS and CDR2 is YFSETQ. Trimming removed 5 bases from V and 7 bases from J, with 12 bases in between. The CDR3 runs to 13 residues. The CDR3 DNA sequence: TGCGCCAGCAGTGGGGGGGCGCGTGAAAAACTGTTTTTT. As protein: CASSGGAREKLFF.